Shown below are 10 T cell receptor beta chains from a single sample sequenced in a study of T cell repertoires in cytomegalovirus infection. Each CDR3 protein is one row after TCRdb ran MiXCR on the reads. The sample lists some 440,000 distinct CDR3 sequences, under 40% occurring once. Sequencing was carried out using PBMCs. The receptors derive from a human donor in good health (CMV status not recorded). Some clones in this sample may be carry-over from other donors' samples.

This clonotype was detected only a few times. The chain uses TRBV19 and TRBJ1-5; 7 bases are shared with TRBD1. Germline V gene lookup returns CDR1 LNHDA and CDR2 SQIVND (reference sequence). This CDR3 is 14 amino acids long. J gave up 1 base and V 7 bases, and 4 bases lay outside the gene matches. Here the CDR3 reads CASMKTGSNQPQHF. CDR3 in DNA: TGTGCCAGTATGAAGACAGGGAGCAATCAGCCCCAGCATTTT.

This chain connects TRBV4-1 to TRBJ1-4, with D unresolved. V dropped 1 base and J dropped 5 bases, with 14 bases sitting between them. The CDR3 contains 16 residues. The germline V gene has CDR1 MGHRA and CDR2 YSYEKL. The CDR3 bases are TGCGCCAGCAGCCAAGTGGCCTCCGGACCGAATGAAAAACTGTTTTTT. It translates to CASSQVASGPNEKLFF.

This clonotype has just a few counts. A clone one base away is much larger, so this may be a read error. This rearrangement joins TRBV7-2 to TRBJ1-1; 7 nucleotides align to TRBD1. V was clipped by 2 bases and J by 1 base; unmatched bases: 4. In germline, CDR1 is SGHTA, CDR2 FQGNSA. This CDR3 region has 15 residues. In nucleotides, the CDR3 is TGTGCCAGCAGCTTACCCGGGACAGCGAACACTGAAGCTTTCTTT. It specifies CASSLPGTANTEAFF.

This clonotype was recorded at least ten times. In nucleotides, the CDR3 is TGTGCCACCACAAGACAGGAACAAGTGACAGATACGCAGTATTTT. Its protein product is CATTRQEQVTDTQYF. This sequence joins TRBV6-6 and TRBJ2-3; a weak D match, TRBD1 (6 bases). V dropped 10 bases and J dropped 3 bases, with 20 bases sitting between them. The germline gives CDR1 MNHNY, CDR2 SVGAGI (reference sequence). This CDR3 contains 15 residues.

The rearrangement joins TRBV7-9 to TRBJ1-1; the D gene is possibly TRBD1 (5 bases). The CDR3 consists of 16 residues. Trimming cost V 5 bases and J 5 bases, with 21 bases left between them. Germline V gene lookup returns CDR1 SEHNR and CDR2 FQNEAQ (reference sequence). CDR3 amino acids: CASSPPAEGWETEAFF. CDR3 nucleotides: TGTGCCAGCAGCCCCCCCGCCGAGGGGTGGGAAACTGAAGCTTTCTTT.

The chain couples TRBV7-6 to TRBJ2-4; D gene unclear. V was pared by 3 bases and J by 1 base, with 7 bases between. The germline V gene has CDR1 SGHVS and CDR2 FNYEAQ. CDR3 length: 14 residues. The DNA of the CDR3 is TGTGCCAGCAGCTTTCTAGGGGCCAAAAACATTCAGTACTTC. Its protein product is CASSFLGAKNIQYF.

This clonotype was counted at least ten times. This sequence joins TRBV7-6 and TRBJ2-5; D remains unclear. The CDR3 covers 15 residues. Germline V lookup: CDR1 SGHVS, CDR2 FNYEAQ. V dropped 2 bases and J dropped 1 base, with 11 bases sitting between them. CDR3 in DNA: TGTGCCAGCAGCTTACGGATTTTGGGCCAAGAGACCCAGTACTTC. Protein sequence: CASSLRILGQETQYF.

The rearrangement joins TRBV4-3 to TRBJ2-7; D gene unclear. The V end lost 3 bases, the J end lost 5 bases, and 11 bases lay between the germline ends. The CDR3 totals 13 residues. Germline V gene lookup returns CDR1 LGHNA and CDR2 YSLEER. The CDR3 region is CASSHPPRNEQYF. CDR3 nucleotide sequence: TGCGCCAGCAGCCACCCTCCCCGAAACGAGCAGTACTTC.

This chain uses TRBV5-4 with TRBJ2-5, with a weak D call TRBD1 (6 bases). Germline-derived CDR1 and CDR2 are SGHNT and YYREEE (reference sequence). Trimming stripped 1 base from V and 1 base from J, with 14 bases between. The CDR3 spans 16 residues. DNA for the CDR3: TGTGCCAGCAGCTTGCCTCCGGGCAGGGGCCAAGAGACCCAGTACTTC. Protein: CASSLPPGRGQETQYF.

The chain employs TRBV7-9 and TRBJ1-2; D unresolved. CDR3 size: 15 residues. From germline, CDR1 is SEHNR and CDR2 FQNEAQ (reference sequence). Trimming left V 5 bases short and J 0 bases short, with 13 bases between. The CDR3 loop reads CASSQDGPTNYGYTF. In DNA form, the CDR3 reads TGTGCCAGCAGCCAGGACGGCCCTACTAACTATGGCTACACCTTC.